A single sample gave rise to the 28 T cell receptor beta chains below, sequenced in a study of blood T cell repertoires in COVID-19. The protocol was immunoSEQ multiplex PCR, while the TCRdb copy is restricted to in-frame clones and leaves out a portion. The data hold some 100,000 clones, with over 75% observed a single time. The sequencing input was peripheral blood. The receptors derive from a woman aged 55-70 years with acute or convalescent COVID-19.

V and J are TRBV3-1 (or the pseudogene TRBV3-2) and TRBJ2-3; TRBD2 agrees at 10 bases. Germline assignment: CDR1 LGHDT and CDR2 YNNKEL (reference sequence). CDR3 size: 16 residues. Trimming removed 1 base from V and 5 bases from J; junction bases left unmatched: 6. The CDR3 sequence is CASSQGTSGRLDTQYF. The CDR3 DNA reads as TGTGCCAGCAGCCAAGGGACTAGCGGCAGACTAGATACGCAGTATTTT.

The chain combines TRBV27 with TRBJ1-5; weak D call: TRBD1 (6 bases). Germline V gene sequence: CDR1 MNHEY, CDR2 SMNVEV (reference sequence). This CDR3 contains 14 residues. Trimming stripped 5 bases from V and 5 bases from J, with 13 bases between. Here the CDR3 reads CASSPGTPYQPQHF. The CDR3, as DNA: TGTGCCAGCAGTCCCGGGACACCCTATCAGCCCCAGCATTTT.

This chain joins TRBV2 and TRBJ1-1; D possibly corresponds to TRBD1 (6 bases). Germline CDR1 SNHLY, CDR2 FYNNEI. This CDR3 comprises 14 residues. Trimming took off 7 bases at V and 7 bases at J, with 19 bases between the two ends. CDR3 nucleotide sequence: TGTGCCAGCACCGAAAGGGAAGGGGGAGTTGAAGCTTTCTTT. As protein: CASTEREGGVEAFF.

The chain recombines TRBV5-1 with TRBJ2-5, with a weak D call TRBD1 (5 bases). The CDR3 is 14 residues long. Germline loops: CDR1 SGHRS, CDR2 YFSETQ. Trimming removed 5 bases at V and 1 base at J, with 12 bases between. The CDR3 reads CASSSQGFQETQYF. The CDR3 DNA sequence: TGCGCCAGCAGTTCTCAGGGTTTCCAAGAGACCCAGTACTTC.

V is TRBV27 and J is TRBJ2-3; 8 positions match TRBD2. The CDR3 has 17 residues. CDR1 and CDR2 (germline): MNHEY, SMNVEV (reference sequence). J lost 0 bases, V lost 0 bases, and 5 bases had no gene match. In DNA, the CDR3 is TGTGCCAGCAGTTTATCGAAGATAGCGGGAAGCACAGATACGCAGTATTTT. Translated: CASSLSKIAGSTDTQYF.

The gene calls are TRBV10-3 and TRBJ1-2; D is perhaps TRBD1 (6 bases). This CDR3 is built from 14 residues. The V gene lost 6 bases and the J gene lost 3 bases, with 14 bases spanning the gap. Germline CDR1 is ENHRY and CDR2 is SYGVKD. The CDR3: CAIRATGTHYGYTF. CDR3 DNA: TGTGCCATCAGGGCTACCGGGACACACTATGGCTACACCTTC.

This chain connects TRBV10-2 to TRBJ2-7; a possible D gene is TRBD1 (5 bases). This CDR3 is built from 12 residues. Trimming pared 2 bases from V and 10 bases from J, leaving 12 bases between. Germline lookup yields CDR1 WSHSY and CDR2 SAAADI. CDR3 amino acids: CASSELRQIQYF. The CDR3, as DNA: TGCGCCAGCAGTGAGCTCCGACAGATTCAGTACTTC.

This sequence joins TRBV5-1 and TRBJ2-7, with D unclear. The length of the CDR3 is 12 residues. Per the germline V gene, CDR1 is SGHRS and CDR2 is YFSETQ. Trimming removed 1 base from V and 7 bases from J, with 9 bases in between. The CDR3, as DNA: TGCGCCAGCAGCTTGCCGGGTGGAGAGCAGTACTTC. It codes for CASSLPGGEQYF.

The chain is built from TRBV9 and TRBJ1-5; D gene ambiguous. Germline V lookup: CDR1 SGDLS, CDR2 YYNGEE. The CDR3 consists of 15 residues. Trimming removed 3 bases from V and 5 bases from J, with 15 bases in between. The CDR3 protein is CASSATTSRDQPQHF. The CDR3 nucleotides read TGTGCCAGCAGCGCCACGACTTCTCGCGATCAGCCCCAGCATTTT.

This sequence joins TRBV7-2 and TRBJ2-1, with 12 bases matching TRBD2. Trimming took 5 bases from V and 4 from J; bases not matched to a gene: 6. CDR3 length: 16 amino acids. Per the germline V gene, CDR1 is SGHTA and CDR2 is FQGNSA. In nucleotides, the CDR3 is TGTGCCAGCAGCCCTACTAGCGGGAGGCCATACAATGAGCAGTTCTTC. The encoded protein is CASSPTSGRPYNEQFF.

The rearrangement links TRBV27 to TRBJ1-2; D is unresolved. Trimming took 1 base from V and 2 from J, leaving 11 bases between them. Per the germline V gene, CDR1 is MNHEY and CDR2 is SMNVEV (reference sequence). This CDR3 is built from 15 residues. The DNA of the CDR3 is TGTGCCAGCAGTTTATACGGTGGGCAGAACTATGGCTACACCTTC. It translates to CASSLYGGQNYGYTF.

The V call is TRBV18, the J call TRBJ2-5; D gene uncertain. Trimming left V 3 bases short and J 2 bases short, with 7 bases between. The CDR3 consists of 13 residues. Per germline, CDR1 KGHSH and CDR2 LQKENI. DNA of the CDR3: TGTGCCAGCTCACCGGGCCGGCAAGAGACCCAGTACTTC. It specifies CASSPGRQETQYF.

V and J are TRBV2 and TRBJ2-2; 7 bases map to TRBD1. J gave up 0 bases and V 10 bases, and 5 bases lay outside the gene matches. The CDR3 is 14 amino acids. Looked up from germline, CDR1 is SNHLY and CDR2 is FYNNEI. CDR3 nucleotide sequence: TGTGCCAAACAGGGGCAAGCGAACACCGGGGAGCTGTTTTTT. Protein: CAKQGQANTGELFF.

This clone is a singleton in its sample. The rearrangement links TRBV7-6 to TRBJ2-7, with 8 bases aligning to TRBD1. The CDR3 is 17 amino acids. V shed 3 bases and J 4 bases; nucleotides not matched to a gene: 14. The germline CDR1 and CDR2 sequences are SGHVS and FNYEAQ. This chain's CDR3 is CASSLAGQGRGPYEQYF. DNA of the CDR3: TGTGCCAGCAGCTTGGCAGGACAGGGTAGGGGCCCGTACGAGCAGTACTTC.

This chain uses TRBV3-1 (or the pseudogene TRBV3-2) with TRBJ2-1; 12 nucleotides line up with TRBD2. The V gene's germline CDR1 is LGHDT and CDR2 YNNKEL (reference sequence). The CDR3 has 15 amino acids. The junction had 6 bases not matched to a gene; V was cut back by 8 bases and J by 4 bases. As DNA, the CDR3 is TGTGCCAGCGGATTGACTAGCGGGAGTTACAATGAGCAGTTCTTC. It yields the protein CASGLTSGSYNEQFF.

The rearrangement uses TRBV6-5 and TRBJ2-1, with 10 bases that match TRBD1. V trimming: 2 bases; J trimming: 7 bases; junction bases outside the gene matches: 5. This CDR3 region has 15 residues. From germline, CDR1 is MNHEY and CDR2 SVGAGI. The CDR3, as DNA: TGTGCCAGCAGTTACCGGGGACAGGGGAGTAATGAGCAGTTCTTC. Translation gives CASSYRGQGSNEQFF.

This clone was seen a handful of times. This chain uses TRBV5-1 with TRBJ2-2; maybe TRBD1 (6 bases). Between the trimmed V and J ends, which lost 4 bases and 7 bases, there was a span of 14 bases. The CDR3 runs to 14 residues. From germline, CDR1 is SGHRS and CDR2 YFSETQ. The CDR3 DNA is TGCGCCAGCAGCCGGTCTGGGGGCCACGGGGAGCTGTTTTTT. Protein product: CASSRSGGHGELFF.

The V and J genes are TRBV7-3 and TRBJ2-2; D possibly corresponds to TRBD2 (6 bases). The V end lost 1 base, the J end lost 3 bases, and 15 bases lay between the germline ends. Germline CDR1 and CDR2: SGHTA and FQGTGA. The CDR3 loop spans 17 amino acids. CDR3 sequence (DNA): TGTGCCAGCAGCTTAAACCCCGGGGGAGCGGACACCGGGGAGCTGTTTTTT. It translates to CASSLNPGGADTGELFF.

J is TRBJ1-4 and V is TRBV7-8, with TRBD1 matching over 7 bases. J gave up 7 bases and V 0 bases, and 2 bases lay outside the gene matches. Germline assignment: CDR1 SGHVS and CDR2 FQNEAQ. The CDR3 contains 14 residues. The CDR3 DNA reads TGTGCCAGCAGCTTAGCGCGACAGGGTGAAAAACTGTTTTTT. Its translation: CASSLARQGEKLFF.

The chain employs TRBV9 and TRBJ2-5; 10 bases line up with TRBD2. The germline V gene encodes CDR1 SGDLS and CDR2 YYNGEE. This CDR3 spans 14 amino acids. V lost 1 base to trimming and J lost 4 bases; unmatched junction nucleotides: 1. CDR3 bases: TGTGCCAGCAGCGTAAGCGGGAGGGCAGAGACCCAGTACTTC. Translation gives CASSVSGRAETQYF.

The rearrangement links TRBV6-6 to TRBJ1-2, with 7 bases identical to TRBD1. This CDR3 has 13 amino acids. Germline CDR1 is MNHNY and CDR2 is SVGAGI (reference sequence). V lost 7 bases to trimming and J lost 4 bases; unmatched junction nucleotides: 6. The CDR3 DNA sequence: TGTGCCAGCAACGGGGGACAGTCCTATGGCTACACCTTC. Translation: CASNGGQSYGYTF.

This chain uses TRBV6-4 with TRBJ1-1, with TRBD1 matching 8 bases. The CDR3 spans 19 residues. Germline values: CDR1 MRHNA, CDR2 SNTAGT. V was clipped by 3 bases and J by 0 bases; unmatched bases: 15. The CDR3 loop is CASSDSAAAGGLMNTEAFF. CDR3 DNA sequence: TGTGCCAGCAGTGATAGTGCGGCGGCAGGGGGCTTGATGAACACTGAAGCTTTCTTT.

This clone was picked up one time. This sequence joins TRBV10-3 and TRBJ2-1, with D maybe TRBD1 (6 bases). CDR1 is ENHRY, CDR2 SYGVKD, per germline. CDR3 length: 13 amino acids. Trimming removed 6 bases at V and 8 bases at J, with 14 bases between. The CDR3 DNA reads TGTGCCATCAGCTCCGACAGGTTCGATGAGCAGTTCTTC. It is translated as CAISSDRFDEQFF.

This rearrangement joins TRBV2 to TRBJ2-1; 7 bases align to TRBD2. The germline CDR1 and CDR2 sequences are SNHLY and FYNNEI. This CDR3 comprises 15 residues. After removal of 3 bases from V and 8 bases from J, the junction contained 10 bases not matched to a gene. CDR3 DNA sequence: TGTGCCAGCAGTGATTTTGCGGGAGTATTAGATGAGCAGTTCTTC. This codes for CASSDFAGVLDEQFF.

V gene TRBV5-1 combines with J gene TRBJ2-1, with TRBD2 identical over 16 bases. Germline V lookup: CDR1 SGHRS, CDR2 YFSETQ. The junction had 3 bases not matched to a gene; V was cut back by 2 bases and J by 4 bases. The CDR3 loop spans 17 amino acids. The CDR3 DNA reads as TGCGCCAGCAGCTTACAGGGACTAGCGGGAGGGTACAATGAGCAGTTCTTC. Translated: CASSLQGLAGGYNEQFF.

This chain uses TRBV6-1 with TRBJ1-1; D unresolved. Trimming took off 1 base at V and 2 bases at J, with 8 bases between the two ends. The CDR3 sequence is 14 residues long. Per germline, CDR1 MNHNS and CDR2 SASEGT. The CDR3 loop reads CASSEGEINTEAFF. The DNA of the CDR3 is TGTGCCAGCAGTGAAGGGGAGATCAACACTGAAGCTTTCTTT.

In nucleotides, the CDR3 is TGTGCCAGCAGCATCCTTACAGGATATGAGCAGTTCTTC. Its translation is CASSILTGYEQFF. The chain recombines TRBV11-3 with TRBJ2-1; the D gene is possibly TRBD1 (5 bases). The CDR3 is made up of 13 amino acids. The V and J ends lost 5 bases and 8 bases respectively, with 13 bases between them. Germline CDR1 SGHNT, CDR2 YENEEA.

The J gene is TRBJ2-7, the V gene TRBV7-8, with 8 bases that match TRBD2. Germline lookup yields CDR1 SGHVS and CDR2 FQNEAQ. The CDR3 totals 15 residues. Germline trimming cut 5 bases from V and 6 bases from J; bases unmatched to any gene: 12. The CDR3: CASSPTGREGIEQYV. The CDR3 region has the DNA TGTGCCAGCAGCCCGACGGGCCGGGAGGGCATCGAGCAGTACGTC.